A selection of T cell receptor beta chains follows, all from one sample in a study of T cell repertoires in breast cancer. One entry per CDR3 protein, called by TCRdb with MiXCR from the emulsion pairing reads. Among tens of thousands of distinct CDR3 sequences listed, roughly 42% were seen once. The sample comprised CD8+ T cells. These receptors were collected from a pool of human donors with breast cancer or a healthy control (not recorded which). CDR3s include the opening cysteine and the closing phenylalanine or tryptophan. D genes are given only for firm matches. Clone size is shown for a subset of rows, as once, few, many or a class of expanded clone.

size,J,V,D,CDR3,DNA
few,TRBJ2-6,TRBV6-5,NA,CASSYSSGAGANVLTF,TGTGCCAGCAGTTACAGCTCAGGGGCCGGGGCCAACGTCCTGACTTTC
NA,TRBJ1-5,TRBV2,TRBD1,CASSVSGTGYQPQHF,TGTGCCAGCAGCGTCTCCGGGACAGGGTATCAGCCCCAGCATTTT
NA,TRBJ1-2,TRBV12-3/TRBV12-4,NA,CASSFGQLEHTF,TGTGCCAGCAGCTTCGGACAGCTCGAACACACCTTC
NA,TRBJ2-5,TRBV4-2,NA,CASSGSSETQYF,TGTGCCAGCAGCGGGAGTTCAGAGACCCAGTACTTC
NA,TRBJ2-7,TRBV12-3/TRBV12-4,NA,CASRDSPRGSYEQYF,TGTGCCAGCAGGGACTCCCCCCGGGGCTCCTACGAGCAGTACTTC
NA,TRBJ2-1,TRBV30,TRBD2,CAWSVIGTSGGQFF,TGTGCCTGGAGTGTTATCGGGACTAGCGGGGGTCAGTTCTTT
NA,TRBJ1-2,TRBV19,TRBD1,CATPSGTGPYGYAF,TGTGCCACTCCCTCCGGGACAGGCCCCTATGGCTACGCCTTC
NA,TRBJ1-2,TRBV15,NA,CATSTGSGNGYTF,TGTGCCACCAGCACGGGGTCTGGCAACGGCTACACCTTC
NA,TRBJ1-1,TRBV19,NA,CASSARQIGTEAFF,TGTGCCAGTAGTGCTCGACAAATCGGGACTGAAGCTTTCTTT
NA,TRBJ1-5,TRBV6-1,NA,CASSPHSENQPQHF,TGTGCCAGCAGTCCCCACTCAGAAAATCAGCCCCAGCATTTT
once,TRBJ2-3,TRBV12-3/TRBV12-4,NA,CASSFAPKGDTQYF,TGTGCCAGCAGTTTTGCCCCCAAAGGGGATACGCAGTATTTT
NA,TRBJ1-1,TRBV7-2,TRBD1,CASSVTGMNIEAFF,TGTGCCAGCAGCGTGACAGGGATGAACATTGAAGCTTTCTTT
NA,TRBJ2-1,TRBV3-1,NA,CASSQAAVGEQFF,TGTGCCAGCAGCCAGGCCGCGGTCGGTGAGCAGTTCTTC
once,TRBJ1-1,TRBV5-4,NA,CASSLEDRSPSVNTEAFF,TGTGCCAGCAGCTTAGAAGACAGGTCGCCGTCCGTAAACACTGAAGCTTTCTTT
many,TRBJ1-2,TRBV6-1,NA,CASSESARTFYGYTF,TGTGCCAGCAGTGAATCAGCCAGGACCTTCTATGGCTACACCTTC
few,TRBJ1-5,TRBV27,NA,CASSLRQTNLPQHF,TGTGCCAGCAGTTTACGACAGACCAATTTGCCCCAGCATTTT
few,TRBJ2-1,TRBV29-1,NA,CSVGVVGNEQFF,TGCAGCGTTGGGGTTGTGGGCAATGAGCAGTTCTTC
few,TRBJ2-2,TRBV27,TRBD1,CASRLDRGNTGELFF,TGTGCCAGCAGACTGGACAGGGGGAACACCGGGGAGCTGTTTTTT
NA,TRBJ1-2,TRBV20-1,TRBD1,CSASPQGAFGYTF,TGCAGTGCTAGCCCACAGGGGGCCTTTGGCTACACCTTC
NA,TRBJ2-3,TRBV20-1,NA,CSARGRRREGTDTQYF,TGCAGTGCTAGAGGTAGGCGGCGGGAAGGCACAGATACGCAGTATTTT
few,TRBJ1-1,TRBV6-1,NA,CASSEFERNTEAFF,TGTGCCAGCAGTGAGTTCGAGAGGAACACTGAAGCTTTCTTT
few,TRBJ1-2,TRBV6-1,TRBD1,CASSIPGGRSYTF,TGTGCCAGCAGCATCCCAGGGGGCCGGAGCTACACCTTC